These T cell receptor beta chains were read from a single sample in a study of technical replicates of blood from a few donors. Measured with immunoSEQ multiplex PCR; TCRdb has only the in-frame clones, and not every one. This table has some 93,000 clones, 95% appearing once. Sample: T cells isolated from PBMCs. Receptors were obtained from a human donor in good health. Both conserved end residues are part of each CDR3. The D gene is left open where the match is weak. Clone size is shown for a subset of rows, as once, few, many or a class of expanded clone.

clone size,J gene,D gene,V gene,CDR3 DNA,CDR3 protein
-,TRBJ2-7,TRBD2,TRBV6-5,TGTGCCAGCAGGGGACTAGCGGGAGGCTCCTACGAGCAGTACTTC,CASRGLAGGSYEQYF
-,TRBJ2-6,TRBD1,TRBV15,TGTGCCACCAGCAGGGGACAGGGATCCTCTGGGGCCAACGTCCTGACTTTC,CATSRGQGSSGANVLTF
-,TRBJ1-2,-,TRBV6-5,TGTGCCAGCTCCCAGGGAAGTCATGGCTACACCTTC,CASSQGSHGYTF
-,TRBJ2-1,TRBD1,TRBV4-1,TGCGCCAGCAGCTCACCGGGACAGGGGAGCAATGAGCAGTTCTTC,CASSSPGQGSNEQFF
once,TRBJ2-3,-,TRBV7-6,TGTGCCAGCAGCTTAGCCGGTGACAGTCGAGATACGCAGTATTTT,CASSLAGDSRDTQYF
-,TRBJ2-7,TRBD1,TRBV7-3,TGTGCCAGCAGCTTGGGGACAGGGGGGACCTACGAGCAGTACTTC,CASSLGTGGTYEQYF
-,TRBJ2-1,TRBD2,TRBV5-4,TGTGCCAGCAGCTTGGGAGTGAGGCGGGAGGGCGGGAACAATGAGCAGTTCTTC,CASSLGVRREGGNNEQFF
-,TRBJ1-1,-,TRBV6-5,TGTGCCAGCTCAAGGGGGAACACTGAAGCTTTCTTT,CASSRGNTEAFF
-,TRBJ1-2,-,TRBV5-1,TGCGCCAGCAGCCCTCAGGGCGACGCTAACTATGGCTACACCTTC,CASSPQGDANYGYTF
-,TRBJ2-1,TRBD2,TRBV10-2,TGCGCCAGTTCCGGGACTAGCGGTTACAATGAGCAGTTCTTC,CASSGTSGYNEQFF
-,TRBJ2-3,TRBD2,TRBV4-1,TGCGCCAGCAGCTCACCGGCTAGCGGGGGGGCCGGGAGTACAGATACGCAGTATTTT,CASSSPASGGAGSTDTQYF
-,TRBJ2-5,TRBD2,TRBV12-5,TGTGCTAGTGGGCGGACTAGCTTTGGTGTTGAGACCCAGTACTTC,CASGRTSFGVETQYF